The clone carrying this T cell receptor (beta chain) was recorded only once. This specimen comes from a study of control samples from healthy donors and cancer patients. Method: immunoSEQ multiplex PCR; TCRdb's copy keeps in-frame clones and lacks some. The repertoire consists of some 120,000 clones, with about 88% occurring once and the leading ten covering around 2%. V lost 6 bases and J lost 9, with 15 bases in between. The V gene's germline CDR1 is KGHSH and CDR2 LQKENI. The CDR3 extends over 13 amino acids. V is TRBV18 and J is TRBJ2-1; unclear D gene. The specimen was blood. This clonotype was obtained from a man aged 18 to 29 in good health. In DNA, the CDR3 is TGTGCCAGCTCGTCCACTTCAGGCGGTGAGCAGTTCTTC. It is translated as CASSSTSGGEQFF.